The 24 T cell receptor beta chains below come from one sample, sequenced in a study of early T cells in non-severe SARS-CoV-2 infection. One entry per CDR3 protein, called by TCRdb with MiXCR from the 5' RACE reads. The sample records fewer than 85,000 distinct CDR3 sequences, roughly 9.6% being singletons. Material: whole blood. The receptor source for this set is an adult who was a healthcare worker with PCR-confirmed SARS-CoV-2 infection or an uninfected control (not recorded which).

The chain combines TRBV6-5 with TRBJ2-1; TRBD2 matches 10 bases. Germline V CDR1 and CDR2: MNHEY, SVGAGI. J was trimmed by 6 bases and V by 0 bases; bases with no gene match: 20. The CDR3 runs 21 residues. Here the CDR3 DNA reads TGTGCCAGCAGTTACTCGCGCTTTGGACTAGCGGAAATCCCCGCGTCCAATGAGCAGTTCTTC. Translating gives CASSYSRFGLAEIPASNEQFF.

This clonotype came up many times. The CDR3 sequence: CASSRTTDTQYF. The CDR3, as DNA: TGTGCCAGCAGCCGGACTACAGATACGCAGTATTTT. V gene TRBV28 combines with J gene TRBJ2-3; D possibly corresponds to TRBD2 (5 bases). V lost 6 bases and J lost 3, with 7 bases in between. The CDR3 runs 12 residues. Germline-derived CDR1 and CDR2 are MDHEN and SYDVKM.

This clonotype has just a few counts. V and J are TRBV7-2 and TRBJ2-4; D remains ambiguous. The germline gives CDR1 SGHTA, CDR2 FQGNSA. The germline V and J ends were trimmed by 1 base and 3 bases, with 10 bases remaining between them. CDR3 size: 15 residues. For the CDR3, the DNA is TGTGCCAGCAGCTTAGAGAGCCAGATCAAAAACATTCAGTACTTC. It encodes CASSLESQIKNIQYF.

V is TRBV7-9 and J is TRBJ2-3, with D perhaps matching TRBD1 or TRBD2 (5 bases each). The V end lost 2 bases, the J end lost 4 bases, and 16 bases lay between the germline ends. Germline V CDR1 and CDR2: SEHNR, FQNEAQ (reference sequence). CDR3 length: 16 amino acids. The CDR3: CASSLLAKLGADTQYF. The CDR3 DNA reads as TGTGCCAGCAGCTTACTGGCGAAACTAGGGGCAGATACGCAGTATTTT.

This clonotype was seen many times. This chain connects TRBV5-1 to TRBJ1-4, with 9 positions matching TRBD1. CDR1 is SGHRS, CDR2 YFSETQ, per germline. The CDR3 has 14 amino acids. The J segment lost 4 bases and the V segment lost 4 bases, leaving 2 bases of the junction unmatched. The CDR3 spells CASSTGQGNEKLFF. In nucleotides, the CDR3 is TGCGCCAGCAGCACGGGACAGGGTAATGAAAAACTGTTTTTT.

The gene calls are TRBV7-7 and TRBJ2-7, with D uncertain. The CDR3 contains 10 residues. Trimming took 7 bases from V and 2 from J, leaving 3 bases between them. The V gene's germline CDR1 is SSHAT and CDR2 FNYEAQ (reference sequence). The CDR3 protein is CASNTYEQYF. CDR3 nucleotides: TGTGCCAGCAACACCTACGAGCAGTACTTC.

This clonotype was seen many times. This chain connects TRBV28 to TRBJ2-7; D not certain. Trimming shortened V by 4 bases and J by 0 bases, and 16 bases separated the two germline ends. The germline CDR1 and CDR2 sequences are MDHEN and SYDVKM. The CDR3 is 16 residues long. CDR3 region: CASSSPLLRSSYEQYF. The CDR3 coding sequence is TGTGCCAGCAGTTCCCCTCTTTTGCGGAGCTCCTACGAGCAGTACTTC.

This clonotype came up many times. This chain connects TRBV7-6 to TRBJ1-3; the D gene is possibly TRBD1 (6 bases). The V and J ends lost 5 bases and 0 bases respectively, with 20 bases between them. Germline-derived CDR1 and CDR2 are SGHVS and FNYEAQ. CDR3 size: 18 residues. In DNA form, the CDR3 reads TGTGCCAGCAGCCCCGCCAGGGGCGACAAACGCTCTGGAAACACCATATATTTT. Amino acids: CASSPARGDKRSGNTIYF.

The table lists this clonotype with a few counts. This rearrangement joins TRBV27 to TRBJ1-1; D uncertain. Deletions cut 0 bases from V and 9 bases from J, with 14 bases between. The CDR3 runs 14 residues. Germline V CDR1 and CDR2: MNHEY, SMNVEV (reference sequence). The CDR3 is CASSLSHVSGQAFF. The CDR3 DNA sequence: TGTGCCAGCAGTTTATCTCACGTCAGCGGGCAAGCTTTCTTT.

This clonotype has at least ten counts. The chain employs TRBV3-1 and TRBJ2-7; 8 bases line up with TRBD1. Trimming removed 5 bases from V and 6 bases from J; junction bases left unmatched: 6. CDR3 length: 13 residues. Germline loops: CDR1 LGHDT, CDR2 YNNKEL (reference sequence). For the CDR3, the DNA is TGTGCCAGCAGCTACCCCACAGGGGGCGAGCAGTACTTC. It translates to CASSYPTGGEQYF.

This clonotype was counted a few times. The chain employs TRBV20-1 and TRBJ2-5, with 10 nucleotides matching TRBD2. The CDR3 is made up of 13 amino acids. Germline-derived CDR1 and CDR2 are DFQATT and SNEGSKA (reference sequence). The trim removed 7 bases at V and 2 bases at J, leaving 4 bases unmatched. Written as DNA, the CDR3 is TGCAGTGGGAAACTAGCGGGACAAGAGACCCAGTACTTC. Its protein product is CSGKLAGQETQYF.

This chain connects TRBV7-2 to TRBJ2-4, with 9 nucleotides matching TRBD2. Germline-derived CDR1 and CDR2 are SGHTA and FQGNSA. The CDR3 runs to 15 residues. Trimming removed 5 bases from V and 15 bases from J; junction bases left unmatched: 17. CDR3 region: CASSQEGPAGGFRYF. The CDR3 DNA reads TGTGCCAGCAGCCAAGAGGGCCCAGCGGGAGGCTTCCGGTACTTC.

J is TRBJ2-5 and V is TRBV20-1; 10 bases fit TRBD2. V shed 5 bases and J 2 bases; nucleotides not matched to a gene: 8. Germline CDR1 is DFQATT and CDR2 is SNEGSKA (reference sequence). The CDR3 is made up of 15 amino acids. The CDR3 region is CSAGPWTSGQETQYF. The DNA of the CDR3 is TGCAGTGCTGGTCCCTGGACTAGCGGACAAGAGACCCAGTACTTC.

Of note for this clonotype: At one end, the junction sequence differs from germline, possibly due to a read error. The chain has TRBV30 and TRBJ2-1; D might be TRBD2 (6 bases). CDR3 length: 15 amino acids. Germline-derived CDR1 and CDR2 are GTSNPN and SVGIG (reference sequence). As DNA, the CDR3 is TGTGCCTTGAGTGTAGGTGCGGGGTTAGGGAATGAGCAGTTCTTC. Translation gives CALSVGAGLGNEQFF. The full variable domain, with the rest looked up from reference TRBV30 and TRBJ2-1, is SQTIHQWPATLVQPVGSPLSLECTVEGTSNPNLYWYRQAAGRGLQLLFYSVGIGQISSEVPQNLSASRPQDRQFILSSKKLLLSDSGFYLCALSVGAGLGNEQFFGPGTRLTVL.

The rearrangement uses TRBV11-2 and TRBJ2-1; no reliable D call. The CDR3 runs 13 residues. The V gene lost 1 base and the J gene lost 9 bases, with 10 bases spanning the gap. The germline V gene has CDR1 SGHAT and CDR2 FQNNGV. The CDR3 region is CASSLVTAGEQFF. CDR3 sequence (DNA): TGTGCCAGCAGCTTAGTAACGGCCGGTGAGCAGTTCTTC. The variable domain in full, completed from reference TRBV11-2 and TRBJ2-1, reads EAGVAQSPRYKIIEKRQSVAFWCNPISGHATLYWYQQILGQGPKLLIQFQNNGVVDDSQLPKDRFSAERLKGVDSTLKIQPAKLEDSAVYLCASSLVTAGEQFFGPGTRLTVL.

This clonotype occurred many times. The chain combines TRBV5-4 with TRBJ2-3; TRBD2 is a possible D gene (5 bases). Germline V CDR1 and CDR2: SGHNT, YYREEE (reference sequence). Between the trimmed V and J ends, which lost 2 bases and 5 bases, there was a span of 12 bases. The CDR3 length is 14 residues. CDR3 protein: CASSFLGSGDTQYF. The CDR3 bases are TGTGCCAGCAGCTTTCTAGGGAGTGGAGATACGCAGTATTTT.

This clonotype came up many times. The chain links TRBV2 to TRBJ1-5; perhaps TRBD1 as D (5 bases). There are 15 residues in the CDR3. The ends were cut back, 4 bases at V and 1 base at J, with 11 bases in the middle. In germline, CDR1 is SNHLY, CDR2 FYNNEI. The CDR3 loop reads CASSAGRASNQPQHF. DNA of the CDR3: TGTGCCAGCAGTGCGGGCAGGGCCAGCAATCAGCCCCAGCATTTT.

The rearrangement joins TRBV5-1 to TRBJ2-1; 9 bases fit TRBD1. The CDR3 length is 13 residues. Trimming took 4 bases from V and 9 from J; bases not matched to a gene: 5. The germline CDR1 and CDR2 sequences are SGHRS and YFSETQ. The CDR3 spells CASSGTGYGEQFF. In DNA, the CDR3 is TGCGCCAGCAGCGGGACAGGGTATGGTGAGCAGTTCTTC.

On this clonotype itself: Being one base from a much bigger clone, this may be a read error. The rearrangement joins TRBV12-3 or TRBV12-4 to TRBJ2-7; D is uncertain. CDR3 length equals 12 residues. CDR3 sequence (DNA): TGTGCCGGCAGTACTCTCGGGTCCGAGCAGTACTTC. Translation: CAGSTLGSEQYF.

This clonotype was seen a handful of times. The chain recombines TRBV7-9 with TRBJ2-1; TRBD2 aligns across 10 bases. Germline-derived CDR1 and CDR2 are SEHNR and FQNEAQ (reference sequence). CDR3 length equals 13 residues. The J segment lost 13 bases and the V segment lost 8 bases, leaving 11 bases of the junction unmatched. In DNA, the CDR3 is TGTGCCAGCTCTAGCGGGAGTGCCGCGGGTCAGTTCTTC. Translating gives CASSSGSAAGQFF.

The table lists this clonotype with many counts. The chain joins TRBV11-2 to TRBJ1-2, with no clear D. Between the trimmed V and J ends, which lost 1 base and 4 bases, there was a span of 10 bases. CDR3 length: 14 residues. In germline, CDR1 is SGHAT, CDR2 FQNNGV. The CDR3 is CASSLVGELYGYTF. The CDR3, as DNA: TGTGCCAGCAGCTTAGTTGGGGAGCTCTATGGCTACACCTTC. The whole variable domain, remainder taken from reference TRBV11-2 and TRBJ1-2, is EAGVAQSPRYKIIEKRQSVAFWCNPISGHATLYWYQQILGQGPKLLIQFQNNGVVDDSQLPKDRFSAERLKGVDSTLKIQPAKLEDSAVYLCASSLVGELYGYTFGSGTRLTVV.

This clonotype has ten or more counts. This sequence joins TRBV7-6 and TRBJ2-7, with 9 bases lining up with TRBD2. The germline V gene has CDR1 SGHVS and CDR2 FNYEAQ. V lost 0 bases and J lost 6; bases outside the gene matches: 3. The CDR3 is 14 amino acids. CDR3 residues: CASSLAAGGREQYF. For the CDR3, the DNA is TGTGCCAGCAGCTTAGCGGCGGGAGGGCGCGAGCAGTACTTC. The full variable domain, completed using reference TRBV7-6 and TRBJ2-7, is GAGVSQSPRYKVTKRGQDVALRCDPISGHVSLYWYRQALGQGPEFLTYFNYEAQQDKSGLPNDRFSAERPEGSISTLTIQRTEQRDSAMYRCASSLAAGGREQYFGPGTRLTVT.

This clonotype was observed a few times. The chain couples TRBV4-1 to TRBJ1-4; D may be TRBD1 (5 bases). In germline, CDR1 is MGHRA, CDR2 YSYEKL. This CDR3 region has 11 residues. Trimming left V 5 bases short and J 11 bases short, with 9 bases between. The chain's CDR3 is CASSWGGKLFF. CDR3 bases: TGCGCCAGCAGCTGGGGCGGGAAACTGTTTTTT.

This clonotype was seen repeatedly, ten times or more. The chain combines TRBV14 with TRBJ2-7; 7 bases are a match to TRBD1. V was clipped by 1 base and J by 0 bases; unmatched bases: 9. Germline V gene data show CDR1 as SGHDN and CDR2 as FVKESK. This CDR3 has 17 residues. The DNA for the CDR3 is TGTGCCAGCAGCCAAGGGGTAGGGGGCGCGATCTCCTACGAGCAGTACTTC. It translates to CASSQGVGGAISYEQYF.